The subject of this entry is one T cell receptor (beta chain). The sample originates from a study of CD8 T cells in ankylosing spondylitis. Per the germline V gene, CDR1 is DFQATT and CDR2 is SNEGSKA (reference sequence). The CDR3 totals 14 residues. Trimming left V 3 bases short and J 7 bases short, with 15 bases between. TCRdb re-derived calls from the 5' RACE reads in MiXCR, one entry per CDR3 protein. Here the sample spans 230,000 or so distinct CDR3 sequences, more than 20% being singletons. The gene calls are TRBV20-1 and TRBJ1-4; D ambiguous. The TCR was taken from a male donor with ankylosing spondylitis or in good health (not recorded which). Material: blood, either unsorted or a sorted T cell fraction (not recorded which). The DNA of the CDR3 is TGCAGTGCTAGTAGGCAGACCAGAGGTGAAAAACTGTTTTTT. As protein: CSASRQTRGEKLFF.